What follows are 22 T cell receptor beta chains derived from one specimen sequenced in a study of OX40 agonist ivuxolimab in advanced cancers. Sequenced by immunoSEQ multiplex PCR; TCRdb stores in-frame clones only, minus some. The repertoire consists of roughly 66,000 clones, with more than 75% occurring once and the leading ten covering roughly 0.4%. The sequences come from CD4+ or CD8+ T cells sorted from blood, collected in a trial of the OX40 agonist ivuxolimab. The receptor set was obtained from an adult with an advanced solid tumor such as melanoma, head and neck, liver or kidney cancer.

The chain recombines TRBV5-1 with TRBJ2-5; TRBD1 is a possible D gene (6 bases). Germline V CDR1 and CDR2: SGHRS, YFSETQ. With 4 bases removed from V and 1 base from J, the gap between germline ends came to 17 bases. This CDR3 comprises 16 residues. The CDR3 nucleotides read TGCGCCAGCAGCAAAAGCATACAGGGATCCCAAGAGACCCAGTACTTC. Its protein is CASSKSIQGSQETQYF.

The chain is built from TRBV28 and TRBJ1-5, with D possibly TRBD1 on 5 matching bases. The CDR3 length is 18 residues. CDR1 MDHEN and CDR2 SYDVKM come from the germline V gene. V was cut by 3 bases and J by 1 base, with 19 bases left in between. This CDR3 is CASSFRPVIPGSNQPQHF. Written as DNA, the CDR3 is TGTGCCAGCAGTTTTAGACCCGTAATTCCAGGGAGCAATCAGCCCCAGCATTTT.

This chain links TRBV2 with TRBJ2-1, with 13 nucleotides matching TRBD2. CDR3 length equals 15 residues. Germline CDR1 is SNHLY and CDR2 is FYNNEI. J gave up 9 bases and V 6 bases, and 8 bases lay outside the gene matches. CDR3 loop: CASRVLAGGRSEQFF. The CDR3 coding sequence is TGTGCCAGCAGGGTACTAGCGGGGGGGCGGAGTGAGCAGTTCTTC.

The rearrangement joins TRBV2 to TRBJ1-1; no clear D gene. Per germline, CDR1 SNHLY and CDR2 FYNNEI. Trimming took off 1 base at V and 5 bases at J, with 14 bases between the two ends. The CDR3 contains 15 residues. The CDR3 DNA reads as TGTGCCAGCAGTGAAGAGGGCTTGCCGGGGACTGAAGCTTTCTTT. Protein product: CASSEEGLPGTEAFF. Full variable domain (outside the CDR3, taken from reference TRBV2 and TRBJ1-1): EPEVTQTPSHQVTQMGQEVILRCVPISNHLYFYWYRQILGQKVEFLVSFYNNEISEKSEIFDDQFSVERPDGSNFTLKIRSTKLEDSAMYFCASSEEGLPGTEAFFGQGTRLTVV.

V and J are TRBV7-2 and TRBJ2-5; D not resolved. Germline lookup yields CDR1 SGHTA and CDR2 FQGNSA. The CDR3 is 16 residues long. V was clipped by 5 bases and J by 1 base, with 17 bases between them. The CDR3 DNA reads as TGTGCCAGCAGCCCTACATGGGCGATCTCCCAAGAGACCCAGTACTTC. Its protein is CASSPTWAISQETQYF.

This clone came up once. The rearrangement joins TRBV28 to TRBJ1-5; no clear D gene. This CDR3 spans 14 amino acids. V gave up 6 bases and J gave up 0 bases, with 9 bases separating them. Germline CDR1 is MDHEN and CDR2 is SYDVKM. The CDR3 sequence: CASSNIPSNQPQHF. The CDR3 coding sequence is TGTGCCAGCAGCAATATCCCTAGCAATCAGCCCCAGCATTTT.

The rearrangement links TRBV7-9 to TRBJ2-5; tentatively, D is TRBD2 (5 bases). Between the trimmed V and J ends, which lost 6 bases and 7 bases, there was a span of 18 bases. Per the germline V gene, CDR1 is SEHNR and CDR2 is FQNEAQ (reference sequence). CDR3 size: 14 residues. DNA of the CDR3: TGTGCCAGCAGTAGAGAGGGCAGGTATGGGACCCAGTACTTC. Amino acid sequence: CASSREGRYGTQYF.

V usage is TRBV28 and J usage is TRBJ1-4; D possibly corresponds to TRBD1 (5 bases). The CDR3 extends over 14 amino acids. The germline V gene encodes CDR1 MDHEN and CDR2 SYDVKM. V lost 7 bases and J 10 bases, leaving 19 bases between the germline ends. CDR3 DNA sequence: TGTGCCAGCAATCGCTCCGGGACGGAAGGAAAACTGTTTTTT. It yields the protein CASNRSGTEGKLFF. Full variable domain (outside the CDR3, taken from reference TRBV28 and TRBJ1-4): DVKVTQSSRYLVKRTGEKVFLECVQDMDHENMFWYRQDPGLGLRLIYFSYDVKMKEKGDIPEGYSVSREKKERFSLILESASTNQTSMYLCASNRSGTEGKLFFGSGTQLSVL.

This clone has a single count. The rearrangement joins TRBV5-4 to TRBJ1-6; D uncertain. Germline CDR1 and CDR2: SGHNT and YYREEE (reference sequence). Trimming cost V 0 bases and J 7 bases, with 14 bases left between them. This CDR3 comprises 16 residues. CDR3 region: CASSLEWDSGNSPLHF. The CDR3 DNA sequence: TGTGCCAGCAGCTTGGAGTGGGATTCGGGGAATTCACCCCTCCACTTT.

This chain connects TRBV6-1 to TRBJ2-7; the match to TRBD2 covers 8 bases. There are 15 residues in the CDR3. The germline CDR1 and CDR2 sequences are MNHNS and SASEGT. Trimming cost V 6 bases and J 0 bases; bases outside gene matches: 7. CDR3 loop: CASSLGGTSSYEQYV. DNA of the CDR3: TGTGCCAGCAGCCTGGGTGGGACTAGCTCCTACGAGCAGTACGTC.

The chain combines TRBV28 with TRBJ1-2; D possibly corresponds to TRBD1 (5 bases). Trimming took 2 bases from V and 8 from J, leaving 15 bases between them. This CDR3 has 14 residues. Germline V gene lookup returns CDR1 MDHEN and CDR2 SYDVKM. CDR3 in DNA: TGTGCCAGCAGTTTAGGCAGGGCCCTCTTCGGCTACACCTTC. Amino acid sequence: CASSLGRALFGYTF.

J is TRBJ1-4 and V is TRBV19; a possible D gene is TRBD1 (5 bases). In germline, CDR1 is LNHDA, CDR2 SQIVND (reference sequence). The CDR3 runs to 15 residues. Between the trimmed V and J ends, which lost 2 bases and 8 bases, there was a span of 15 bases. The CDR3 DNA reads TGTGCCAGTAGTATAAGTCGGGGTAGGGGAGAAAAACTGTTTTTT. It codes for CASSISRGRGEKLFF.

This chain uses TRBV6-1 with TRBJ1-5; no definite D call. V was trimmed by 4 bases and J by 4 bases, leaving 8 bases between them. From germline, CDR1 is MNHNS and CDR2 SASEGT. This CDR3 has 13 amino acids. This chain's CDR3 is CASSGNRNQPQHF. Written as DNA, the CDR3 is TGTGCCAGCAGTGGAAATAGGAATCAGCCCCAGCATTTT.

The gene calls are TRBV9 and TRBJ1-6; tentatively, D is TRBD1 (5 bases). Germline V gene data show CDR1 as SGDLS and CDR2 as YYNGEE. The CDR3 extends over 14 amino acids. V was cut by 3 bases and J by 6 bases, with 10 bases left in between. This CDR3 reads CASSAGMINSPLHF. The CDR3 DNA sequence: TGTGCCAGCAGCGCAGGGATGATTAATTCACCCCTCCACTTT.

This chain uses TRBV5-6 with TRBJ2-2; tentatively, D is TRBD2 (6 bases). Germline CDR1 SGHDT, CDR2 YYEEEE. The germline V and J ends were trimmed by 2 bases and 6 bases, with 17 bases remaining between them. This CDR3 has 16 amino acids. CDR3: CASSFTLAPTAGELFF. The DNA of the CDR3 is TGTGCCAGCAGCTTTACACTAGCCCCTACAGCCGGGGAGCTGTTTTTT. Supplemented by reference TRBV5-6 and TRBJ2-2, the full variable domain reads DAGVTQSPTHLIKTRGQQVTLRCSPKSGHDTVSWYQQALGQGPQFIFQYYEEEERQRGNFPDRFSGHQFPNYSSELNVNALLLGDSALYLCASSFTLAPTAGELFFGEGSRLTVL.

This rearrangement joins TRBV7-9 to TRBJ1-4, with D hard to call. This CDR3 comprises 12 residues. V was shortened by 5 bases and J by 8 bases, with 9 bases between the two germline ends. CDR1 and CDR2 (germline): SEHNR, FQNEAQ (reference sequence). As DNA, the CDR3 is TGTGCCAGCAGCCGCCGGGAAGAAAAACTGTTTTTT. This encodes CASSRREEKLFF.

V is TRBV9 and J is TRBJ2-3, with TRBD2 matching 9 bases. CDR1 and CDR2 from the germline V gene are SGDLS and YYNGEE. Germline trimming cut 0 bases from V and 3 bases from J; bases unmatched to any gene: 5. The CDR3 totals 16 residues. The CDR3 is CASSVATSGQTDTQYF. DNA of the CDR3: TGTGCCAGCAGCGTAGCTACTAGCGGGCAAACAGATACGCAGTATTTT.

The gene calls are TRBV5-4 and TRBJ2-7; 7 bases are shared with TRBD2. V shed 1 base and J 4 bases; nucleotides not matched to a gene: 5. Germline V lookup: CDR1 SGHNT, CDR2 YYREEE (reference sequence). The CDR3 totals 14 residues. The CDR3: CASSLWGGRYEQYF. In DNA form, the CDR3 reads TGTGCCAGCAGCTTGTGGGGGGGAAGATACGAGCAGTACTTC.

As DNA, the CDR3 is TGTGCCAGCAGCTTAAGGCAGCCGAACACTGAAGCTTTCTTT. Its protein is CASSLRQPNTEAFF. This sequence joins TRBV13 and TRBJ1-1, with D unclear. Germline CDR1 reads PRHDT; CDR2 reads FYEKMQ (reference sequence). CDR3 length: 14 amino acids. V gave up 2 bases and J gave up 1 base, with 8 bases separating them.

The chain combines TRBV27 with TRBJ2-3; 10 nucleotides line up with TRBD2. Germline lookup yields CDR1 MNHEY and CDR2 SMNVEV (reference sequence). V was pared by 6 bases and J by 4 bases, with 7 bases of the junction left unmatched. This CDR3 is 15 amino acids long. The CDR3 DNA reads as TGTGCCAGCAGCCTCAGCGGGAGGGCTGCAGATACGCAGTATTTT. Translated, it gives CASSLSGRAADTQYF.

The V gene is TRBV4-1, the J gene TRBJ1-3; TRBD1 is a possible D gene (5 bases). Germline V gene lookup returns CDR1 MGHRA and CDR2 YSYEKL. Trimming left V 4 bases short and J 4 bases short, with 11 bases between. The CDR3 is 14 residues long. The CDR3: CASSLDSTGNTIYF. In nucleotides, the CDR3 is TGCGCCAGCAGCCTAGACAGTACAGGAAACACCATATATTTT.

This CDR3 is CASSDSVYNEKLFF. CDR3 bases: TGTGCCAGCTCCGATTCGGTATATAATGAAAAACTGTTTTTT. The chain links TRBV19 to TRBJ1-4, with D unresolved. CDR1 and CDR2 (germline): LNHDA, SQIVND (reference sequence). There are 14 residues in the CDR3. Trimming left V 9 bases short and J 4 bases short, with 15 bases between.